The rows below give T cell receptor beta chains drawn from one sample of a study of cytomegalovirus exposure and HLA in healthy donors. The repertoire was sequenced with immunoSEQ multiplex PCR; TCRdb's copy has only in-frame clones and lacks some. The sample lists more than 85,000 clones, nearly 85% occurring once. Sequencing was done on a sample of PBMCs. All receptors come from a man between 18 and 29 years old in good health and CMV-seronegative. The CDR3 runs from the conserved cysteine through the conserved F or W. The D gene is left open where the match is weak. Part of the rows lack a size; the others show once, few, many or a class for expanded clones.

clone_size j_call v_call d_call cdr3_aa cdr3_nt
once TRBJ2-7 TRBV6-5 TRBD2 CASSSLAGPFEQYF TGTGCCAGCAGTTCACTAGCGGGTCCTTTCGAGCAGTACTTC
- TRBJ2-6 TRBV30 - CAWSPQGITGANVLTF TGTGCCTGGAGTCCCCAGGGTATTACTGGGGCCAACGTCCTGACTTTC
- TRBJ2-4 TRBV25-1 - CASSERQSKNIQYF TGTGCCAGCAGTGAGCGGCAATCCAAAAACATTCAGTACTTC
- TRBJ2-6 TRBV4-3 TRBD1 CASSQGTGGNGANVLTF TGCGCCAGCAGCCAAGGGACAGGGGGTAATGGGGCCAACGTCCTGACTTTC
few TRBJ2-7 TRBV19 TRBD2 CASRQSTSANYEQYF TGTGCCAGTAGGCAATCGACTAGCGCGAACTACGAGCAGTACTTC
- TRBJ2-7 TRBV19 TRBD1 CASMADRGEQYF TGTGCCAGTATGGCGGACAGGGGCGAGCAGTACTTC
few TRBJ2-5 TRBV5-1 TRBD2 CASSFRGLAGETQYF TGCGCCAGCAGCTTCCGGGGACTAGCGGGAGAGACCCAGTACTTC
once TRBJ2-1 TRBV7-8 - CASSPRDSKRGEQFF TGTGCCAGCAGCCCTCGGGACTCAAAAAGGGGTGAGCAGTTCTTC
- TRBJ2-5 TRBV6-1 - CASSETRGQETQYF TGTGCCAGCAGCGAAACAAGGGGGCAAGAGACCCAGTACTTC
- TRBJ2-7 TRBV30 TRBD2 CAWTTGLAGGPPYEQYF TGTGCCTGGACTACGGGACTAGCGGGAGGCCCTCCCTACGAGCAGTACTTC
- TRBJ2-3 TRBV5-6 TRBD2 CASSFWPPQREGTDTQYF TGTGCCAGCAGCTTTTGGCCCCCTCAGCGGGAGGGCACAGATACGCAGTATTTT
- TRBJ2-5 TRBV6-5 TRBD2 CASSLLAGGEETQYF TGTGCCAGCAGCCTACTAGCGGGAGGGGAAGAGACCCAGTACTTC
- TRBJ2-7 TRBV21-1 - CASTGAGPSYEQYF TGTGCCAGCACCGGAGCGGGCCCGTCCTACGAGCAGTACTTC
- TRBJ2-1 TRBV6-1 TRBD2 CASKTGTRNNEQFF TGTGCCAGCAAGACCGGGACTAGAAACAATGAGCAGTTCTTC
- TRBJ2-3 TRBV5-1 - CASSLALSGSADTQYF TGCGCCAGCAGCTTGGCCCTATCGGGGTCCGCAGATACGCAGTATTTT
once TRBJ1-5 TRBV11-2 TRBD1 CASSSDRTNQPQHF TGTGCCAGCAGCTCGGACAGGACCAATCAGCCCCAGCATTTT
- TRBJ1-1 TRBV18 - CASSPQEGTEAFF TGTGCCAGCTCACCACAAGAGGGCACTGAAGCTTTCTTT
- TRBJ2-1 TRBV14 - CASSQNSYNEQFF TGTGCCAGCAGCCAAAATTCGTACAATGAGCAGTTCTTC
- TRBJ2-5 TRBV7-3 - CASSLNQGQGTQYF TGTGCCAGCAGCTTAAATCAGGGGCAGGGGACCCAGTACTTC
- TRBJ1-4 TRBV30 TRBD1 CAWSVQKGQGPNEKLFF TGTGCCTGGAGTGTACAGAAGGGACAGGGTCCTAATGAAAAACTGTTTTTT